This T cell receptor beta chain derives from a study of shared clonotypes between healthy human individuals. For this clone: Its antigen is currently unknown.

The CDR3 runs to 12 residues. Germline V gene sequence: CDR1 MDHEN, CDR2 SYDVKM. V lost 8 bases to trimming and J lost 7 bases, with 11 bases between them. The data were produced by immunoSEQ multiplex PCR, yet TCRdb's version contains in-frame clones alone and is incomplete. This table holds approximately 2,000,000 clones, 92% found once. Study-level results: Larger richness was generally estimated for naive than memory subsets.

This sequence originates from a man aged 18 to 29 in good health. Some clones in this sample may be carry-over from other donors' samples. This sequence joins TRBV28 and TRBJ2-2; D is undetermined. Sequenced sample: naive CD4+ T cells from PBMCs. Sample subset: CD45RA+ positively selected. CDR3 in amino acids: CASAKSVGELFF. DNA of the CDR3: TGTGCCAGCGCTAAATCGGTCGGGGAGCTGTTTTTT. The complete variable domain, with remaining parts taken from reference TRBV28 and TRBJ2-2, reads DVKVTQSSRYLVKRTGEKVFLECVQDMDHENMFWYRQDPGLGLRLIYFSYDVKMKEKGDIPEGYSVSREKKERFSLILESASTNQTSMYLCASAKSVGELFFGEGSRLTVL.